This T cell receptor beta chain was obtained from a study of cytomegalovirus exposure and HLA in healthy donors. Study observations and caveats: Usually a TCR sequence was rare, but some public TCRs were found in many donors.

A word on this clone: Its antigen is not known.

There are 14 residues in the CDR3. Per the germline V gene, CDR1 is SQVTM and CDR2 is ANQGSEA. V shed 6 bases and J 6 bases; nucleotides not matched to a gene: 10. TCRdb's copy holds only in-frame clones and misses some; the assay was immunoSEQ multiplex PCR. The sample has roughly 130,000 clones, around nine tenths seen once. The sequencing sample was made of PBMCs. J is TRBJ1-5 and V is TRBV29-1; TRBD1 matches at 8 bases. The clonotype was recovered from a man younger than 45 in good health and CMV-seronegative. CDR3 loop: CSVAADRGSQPQHF. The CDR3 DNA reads TGCAGCGTGGCAGCCGACAGGGGATCTCAGCCCCAGCATTTT.